Listed below are T cell receptor beta chains from one sample, sequenced in a study of blood T cell repertoires in COVID-19. Libraries were prepared by immunoSEQ multiplex PCR; TCRdb keeps only in-frame clonotypes and omits some of them. In the table there are about 170,000 clones, approximately 82% of which are singletons. Sequenced: peripheral blood. The receptors originated from a middle-aged woman with COVID-19, enrolled during active disease. Each CDR3 is given with its conserved first and last residue.

v_call	j_call	cdr3_aa
TRBV5-4	TRBJ1-1	CASSRGQGLNTEAFF
TRBV4-1	TRBJ2-7	CASSQVSTGSYEQYF
TRBV2	TRBJ2-5	CASSGQGHYQETQYF
TRBV10-2	TRBJ1-5	CASRTGGSNQPQHF
TRBV7-2	TRBJ2-5	CASSLQAQETQYF
TRBV18	TRBJ1-1	CASSRDRATEAFF
TRBV27	TRBJ1-1	CASSHKEVGTENKEAFF
TRBV5-1	TRBJ2-5	CASSYTGGRETQYF
TRBV25-1	TRBJ2-3	CASSFGTSGSEGTDTQYF
TRBV6-9	TRBJ1-3	CASSPPTGGLGNTIYF
TRBV12-3/TRBV12-4	TRBJ1-2	CASKPGPYGYTF
TRBV2	TRBJ2-5	CASSRTGIETQYF
TRBV28	TRBJ1-2	CASSSYRVGSGYTF
TRBV21-1	TRBJ2-1	CASSPNSFAGGTDEQFF
TRBV27	TRBJ1-2	CASSFEGAYGYTF
TRBV6-6	TRBJ2-3	CASSYSESAETDTQYF
TRBV19	TRBJ2-5	CASSTTLRDQETQYF
TRBV19	TRBJ2-2	CASKFNNLNTGELFF
TRBV6-6	TRBJ1-2	CASRPGQGAVDYGYTF
TRBV6-1	TRBJ1-1	CASSPPVEAEAFF
TRBV10-1	TRBJ2-1	CASSDQARDNEQFF
TRBV5-1	TRBJ2-3	CASSLDSVVTATDTQYF
TRBV30	TRBJ1-6	CAWRTGANSPLHF
TRBV28	TRBJ2-6	CASSLGGTGANVLTF
TRBV5-1	TRBJ2-7	CATSRSGTSVYEQYF
TRBV6-2/TRBV6-3	TRBJ2-3	CASSQGLAGTDTQYF
TRBV10-2	TRBJ1-6	CASTGTGNSPLHF
TRBV13	TRBJ2-1	CASSPGLAGANEQFF
TRBV6-5	TRBJ2-3	CASSYSTGGGTDTQYF
TRBV20-1	TRBJ1-1	CSPLSNTEAFF
TRBV11-1	TRBJ2-5	CASSLQGAETQYF
TRBV19	TRBJ2-3	CASSDTSTDTQYF
TRBV7-9	TRBJ2-2	CASSHRDRHSTGELFF
TRBV3-1/TRBV3-2	TRBJ1-5	CASSQAGGLNQPQHF
TRBV10-3	TRBJ2-1	CAISESGRDSRNEQFF
TRBV27	TRBJ2-5	CASRPSDQDRLRQETQYF
TRBV7-6	TRBJ2-1	CASSLAAPGGLYNEQFF
TRBV2	TRBJ1-3	CASSEALPRGHGNTIYF
TRBV27	TRBJ2-4	CASSFWGGKNIQYF
TRBV19	TRBJ1-2	CASRESGNYGYTF
TRBV2	TRBJ1-6	CASSELTGRPSPLHF
TRBV7-3	TRBJ1-5	CASSQQGNQPQHF
TRBV10-3	TRBJ2-5	CAINKGGTGVETQYF
TRBV19	TRBJ2-7	CASSAAGDSYEQYF
TRBV14	TRBJ2-3	CASSQITVSTDTQYF
TRBV7-3	TRBJ2-3	CASSPGTSGTDTQYF
TRBV5-1	TRBJ1-1	CASSLSPVGGTEAFF
TRBV5-4	TRBJ1-6	CASSGTGQYNSPLHF
TRBV18	TRBJ2-3	CASSQSTGGTDTQYF
TRBV2	TRBJ2-2	CASTFLDTGELFF